A single sample gave rise to the 23 T cell receptor beta chains below, sequenced in a study of Ad26.COV2.S vaccination and SARS-CoV-2 variants. The treatment is: around 19 received Ad26.COV2.S at low or high dose, single or two shots; five or six received placebo; per-sample allocation not given. Repertoires come from day 63 after the first vaccine or placebo injection. The repertoire was sequenced with immunoSEQ multiplex PCR; TCRdb's copy has only in-frame clones and lacks some. The top ten hold under 2% of the sample, which has about 410,000 clones, about 88% seen once. The input for sequencing was peripheral blood, taken in a trial of Ad26.COV2.S vaccine versus placebo. The receptor source for this set is a person aged 18-65 years who received the Ad26.COV2.S COVID-19 vaccine or a placebo.

The chain is built from TRBV28 and TRBJ2-1; 10 bases are a match to TRBD2. The CDR3 length is 18 residues. The V gene end was trimmed by 2 bases and the J gene end by 0 bases; junction bases not matched to a gene: 7. CDR1 and CDR2 from the germline V gene are MDHEN and SYDVKM. This CDR3 reads CASSLNPSGRLSYNEQFF. The CDR3 nucleotides are TGTGCCAGCAGTTTAAATCCTAGCGGGAGACTCTCCTACAATGAGCAGTTCTTC.

The chain carries TRBV7-2 and TRBJ2-1; 10 bases are shared with TRBD1. The V segment lost 5 bases and the J segment 5 bases; nucleotides outside the gene matches: 6. Per the germline V gene, CDR1 is SGHTA and CDR2 is FQGNSA. The length of the CDR3 is 15 residues. The CDR3 coding sequence is TGTGCCAGCAGCAACTGGGACAGGGGCCACAATGAGCAGTTCTTC. Translating it yields CASSNWDRGHNEQFF.

The J gene is TRBJ1-5, the V gene TRBV3-1 (or the pseudogene TRBV3-2); TRBD1 might be the D (5 bases). The CDR3 sequence is 15 residues long. The germline V gene has CDR1 LGHDT and CDR2 YNNKEL (reference sequence). V lost 2 bases and J 3 bases, leaving 11 bases between the germline ends. The DNA for the CDR3 is TGTGCCAGCAGCCAATCAGGGATTATCAATCAGCCCCAGCATTTT. Its translation is CASSQSGIINQPQHF.

The rearrangement joins TRBV4-3 to TRBJ2-3; 10 nucleotides agree with TRBD2. The CDR3 is made up of 16 amino acids. Trimming removed 4 bases from V and 6 bases from J; junction bases left unmatched: 10. Germline loops: CDR1 LGHNA, CDR2 YSLEER. CDR3 bases: TGCGCCAGCAGCCCGGCTAGCGGGAGCAGCGTGGATACGCAGTATTTT. Protein: CASSPASGSSVDTQYF.

This chain connects TRBV30 to TRBJ1-1; D gene uncertain. This CDR3 contains 11 residues. Trimming shortened V by 5 bases and J by 6 bases, and 10 bases separated the two germline ends. The germline V gene encodes CDR1 GTSNPN and CDR2 SVGIG (reference sequence). The DNA of the CDR3 is TGTGCCTGGGGTCTATCCCCTGAAGCTTTCTTT. This sequence encodes CAWGLSPEAFF.

The chain carries TRBV3-1 (or the pseudogene TRBV3-2) and TRBJ1-1; a possible D gene is TRBD1 (5 bases). Germline lookup yields CDR1 LGHDT and CDR2 YNNKEL (reference sequence). The CDR3 runs 14 residues. The ends were cut back, 1 base at V and 0 bases at J, with 6 bases in the middle. In nucleotides, the CDR3 is TGTGCCAGCAGCCAAGGACAGATGAACACTGAAGCTTTCTTT. Encoded protein: CASSQGQMNTEAFF.

This CDR3 is CASSLIQSYNEQFF. The CDR3 DNA follows: TGTGCCAGCTCACTAATTCAATCCTACAATGAGCAGTTCTTC. V gene TRBV18 combines with J gene TRBJ2-1, with unresolved D. Trimming left V 4 bases short and J 1 base short, with 8 bases between. CDR3 length: 14 residues. Germline V gene data show CDR1 as KGHSH and CDR2 as LQKENI.

CDR3 protein: CASSIYGRTYEQYF. The CDR3 DNA reads as TGTGCCAGTAGTATATACGGCCGAACCTACGAGCAGTACTTC. The V gene is TRBV19, the J gene TRBJ2-7; D not certain. The CDR3 loop spans 14 amino acids. Trimming pared 2 bases from V and 2 bases from J, leaving 10 bases between. From germline, CDR1 is LNHDA and CDR2 SQIVND (reference sequence).

CDR3 sequence: CASSQTGGQETQYF. CDR3 coding DNA: TGTGCCAGCAGCCAAACGGGGGGCCAAGAGACCCAGTACTTC. The chain recombines TRBV3-1 (or the pseudogene TRBV3-2) with TRBJ2-5, with 7 bases identical to TRBD2. Germline loops: CDR1 LGHDT, CDR2 YNNKEL (reference sequence). The CDR3 consists of 14 residues. V lost 2 bases, J lost 1 base, and 1 base stayed unmatched.

This clone was observed a single time. V gene TRBV28 combines with J gene TRBJ2-4; TRBD1 aligns across 7 bases. The CDR3 is made up of 16 amino acids. J was trimmed by 8 bases and V by 5 bases; bases with no gene match: 15. CDR1 MDHEN and CDR2 SYDVKM come from the germline V gene. The CDR3, as DNA: TGTGCCAGCAGTCTCGGGACAGCCCTAGGGGTTGACATTCAGTACTTC. Its translation is CASSLGTALGVDIQYF.

V is TRBV5-1 and J is TRBJ2-1, with D unclear. There are 15 residues in the CDR3. Germline V gene lookup returns CDR1 SGHRS and CDR2 YFSETQ. Deletions cut 0 bases from V and 8 bases from J, with 15 bases between. The chain's CDR3 is CASSLEGVGVDEQFF. The CDR3 DNA sequence: TGCGCCAGCAGCTTGGAAGGCGTAGGTGTGGATGAGCAGTTCTTC.

The genes are TRBV18 and TRBJ2-3; 7 positions match TRBD2. There are 15 residues in the CDR3. The germline gives CDR1 KGHSH, CDR2 LQKENI. V lost 6 bases and J lost 8; bases outside the gene matches: 14. The CDR3 reads CASSLGTNLISTQYF. CDR3 nucleotide sequence: TGTGCCAGCTCCCTCGGGACTAACTTAATTAGTACGCAGTATTTT.

The rearrangement links TRBV4-2 to TRBJ1-2, with D possibly matching TRBD1 (6 bases). The germline CDR1 and CDR2 sequences are LGHNA and YNFKEQ. The CDR3 spans 16 residues. V was cut by 0 bases and J by 7 bases, with 18 bases left in between. CDR3 sequence: CASSQDRAGAMGGYTF. For the CDR3, the DNA is TGTGCCAGCAGCCAAGATAGGGCAGGGGCCATGGGTGGCTACACCTTC.

This chain connects TRBV9 to TRBJ1-2; D gene ambiguous. Germline V gene lookup returns CDR1 SGDLS and CDR2 YYNGEE. V dropped 4 bases and J dropped 7 bases, with 20 bases sitting between them. The CDR3 runs to 15 residues. The CDR3 region has the DNA TGTGCCAGCAGCTCCTACAAGGAAGGAGCAGGTGGCTACACCTTC. It codes for CASSSYKEGAGGYTF.

CDR3 protein: CASSQAGVEQFF. The CDR3 nucleotides are TGTGCCAGCAGCCAAGCTGGGGTTGAGCAGTTCTTC. The chain has TRBV3-1 (or the pseudogene TRBV3-2) and TRBJ2-1; D gene unclear. With 1 base removed from V and 9 bases from J, the gap between germline ends came to 7 bases. Germline-derived CDR1 and CDR2 are LGHDT and YNNKEL (reference sequence). The CDR3 is 12 amino acids.

The rearrangement uses TRBV11-3 and TRBJ2-1, with 10 bases aligning to TRBD2. CDR3 size: 15 residues. From germline, CDR1 is SGHNT and CDR2 YENEEA. J was trimmed by 9 bases and V by 1 base; bases with no gene match: 6. The CDR3 sequence: CASSLVAGGYGEQFF. The DNA of the CDR3 is TGTGCCAGCAGCTTAGTAGCGGGAGGTTACGGTGAGCAGTTCTTC. The whole variable domain, remainder taken from reference TRBV11-3 and TRBJ2-1, is EAGVVQSPRYKIIEKKQPVAFWCNPISGHNTLYWYLQNLGQGPELLIRYENEEAVDDSQLPKDRFSAERLKGVDSTLKIQPAELGDSAVYLCASSLVAGGYGEQFFGPGTRLTVL.

The genes are TRBV7-8 and TRBJ2-7, with 7 positions matching TRBD1. CDR1 is SGHVS and CDR2 is FQNEAQ in the germline V gene. The CDR3 has 13 amino acids. After removal of 3 bases from V and 4 bases from J, the junction contained 3 bases not matched to a gene. The CDR3 DNA follows: TGTGCCAGCAGCTTCGACAGGGTATACGAGCAGTACTTC. Translating it yields CASSFDRVYEQYF.

The V and J genes are TRBV27 and TRBJ2-3; D could derive from TRBD1 or TRBD2 (5 bases each). Germline V lookup: CDR1 MNHEY, CDR2 SMNVEV (reference sequence). Trimming left V 0 bases short and J 4 bases short, with 8 bases between. This CDR3 is built from 14 residues. In DNA form, the CDR3 reads TGTGCCAGCAGTTTATCGGGGACCTCAGATACGCAGTATTTT. Translated, it gives CASSLSGTSDTQYF.

The chain couples TRBV6-5 to TRBJ1-6; unclear D gene. The CDR3 extends over 15 amino acids. V lost 0 bases, J lost 7 bases, and 10 bases lay in between. Germline V gene sequence: CDR1 MNHEY, CDR2 SVGAGI. CDR3 DNA sequence: TGTGCCAGCAGTTACTCAATCGCGGGCAATTCACCCCTCCACTTT. Its protein product is CASSYSIAGNSPLHF.

This clone appeared once. The same CDR3 can be traced to other DNA sequences in this sample. The rearrangement uses TRBV5-1 and TRBJ2-1; D gene ambiguous. V was cut by 5 bases and J by 2 bases, with 5 bases left in between. CDR1 and CDR2 (germline): SGHRS, YFSETQ. The CDR3 length is 12 residues. CDR3 sequence: CASSLAYNEQFF. The CDR3 DNA sequence: TGCGCCAGCAGTTTAGCCTACAATGAGCAGTTCTTC.

The chain is built from TRBV5-1 and TRBJ1-2, with TRBD1 identical over 8 bases. CDR3 length equals 15 residues. V lost 0 bases and J lost 6; bases outside the gene matches: 7. The V gene's germline CDR1 is SGHRS and CDR2 YFSETQ. DNA of the CDR3: TGCGCCAGCAGCTTGGAGGACAGGGAGATGGATGGCTACACCTTC. It specifies CASSLEDREMDGYTF.

The rearrangement links TRBV7-2 to TRBJ1-2; a weak D match, TRBD1 (5 bases). The CDR3 is 13 residues long. The V gene's germline CDR1 is SGHTA and CDR2 FQGNSA. The germline V and J ends were trimmed by 6 bases and 6 bases, with 14 bases remaining between them. The CDR3 spells CASSTGRRDGYTF. DNA of the CDR3: TGTGCCAGCAGTACGGGACGGCGGGATGGCTACACCTTC.

The chain is built from TRBV7-3 and TRBJ2-1; D is possibly TRBD2 (6 bases). CDR1 SGHTA and CDR2 FQGTGA come from the germline V gene. Trimming took 2 bases from V and 4 from J, leaving 9 bases between them. The CDR3 spans 14 residues. CDR3 nucleotide sequence: TGTGCCAGCAGCTTAGGAGGGACTTACAATGAGCAGTTCTTC. Its protein is CASSLGGTYNEQFF.